This TCR beta chain was sequenced during a study of vaccination and CD4 T cells after COVID-19. Study-wide background: Researchers treated control cultures with a CEFX pool, an HIV-1 Nef pool, or no peptide. Study results and limitations: A median roughly 86% of convalescent patients' SARS-CoV-2-reactive clones emerged only after vaccination.

CD4+ T cells that had been cultured provided DNA sequenced with the Oncomine TCR Beta short-read assay. From the PCR reads, TCRdb called clonotypes with MiXCR, one entry per CDR3 protein. The profile shows 13,000 or so distinct CDR3 sequences, approximately 40% of them singletons. This CDR3 is 14 amino acids long. CDR1 SNHLY and CDR2 FYNNEI come from the germline V gene. V was clipped by 2 bases and J by 1 base, with 5 bases between them. The treatment here: approximately 11-day PBMC culture with coronavirus spike peptide pools or control peptides (ViraFEST assay). This clonotype was seen a few times. What it binds is unknown.

This clonotype was sampled from a human donor who had recovered from COVID-19. Sequencing was done on a sample of CD4+ T cells from blood, cultured in vitro. The chain recombines TRBV2 with TRBJ2-2; no reliable D call. The chain's CDR3 is CASSELRNTGELFF. CDR3 DNA sequence: TGTGCCAGCAGTGAACTAAGGAACACCGGGGAGCTGTTTTTT.